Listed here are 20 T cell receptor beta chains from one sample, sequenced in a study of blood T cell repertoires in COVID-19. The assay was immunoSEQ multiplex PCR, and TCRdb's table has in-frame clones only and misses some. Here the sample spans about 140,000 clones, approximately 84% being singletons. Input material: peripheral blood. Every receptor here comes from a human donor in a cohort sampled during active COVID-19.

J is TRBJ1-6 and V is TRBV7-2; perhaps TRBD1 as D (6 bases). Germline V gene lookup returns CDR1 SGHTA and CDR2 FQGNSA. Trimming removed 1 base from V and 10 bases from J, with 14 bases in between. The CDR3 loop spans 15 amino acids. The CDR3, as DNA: TGTGCCAGCAGCTTAGTGGGACAACAAAACTCACCCCTCCACTTT. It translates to CASSLVGQQNSPLHF.

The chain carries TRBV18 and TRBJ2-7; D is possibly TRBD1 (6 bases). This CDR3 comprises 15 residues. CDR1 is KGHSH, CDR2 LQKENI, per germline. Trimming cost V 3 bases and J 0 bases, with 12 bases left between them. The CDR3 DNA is TGTGCCAGCTCACCCCAGACAGGACGCTCCTACGAGCAGTACTTC. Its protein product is CASSPQTGRSYEQYF.

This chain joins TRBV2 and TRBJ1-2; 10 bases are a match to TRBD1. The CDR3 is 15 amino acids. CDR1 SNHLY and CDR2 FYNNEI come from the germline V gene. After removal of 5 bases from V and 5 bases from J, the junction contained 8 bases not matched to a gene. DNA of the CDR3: TGTGCCAGCAGTCCCGGGGACAGGGGCGGGTATGGCTACACCTTC. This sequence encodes CASSPGDRGGYGYTF.

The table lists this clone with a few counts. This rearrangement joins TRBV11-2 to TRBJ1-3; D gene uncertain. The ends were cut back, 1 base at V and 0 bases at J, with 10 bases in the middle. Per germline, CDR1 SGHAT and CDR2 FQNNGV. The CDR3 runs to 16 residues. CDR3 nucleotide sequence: TGTGCCAGCAGCTTAGGTTCCGGGTTCTCTGGAAACACCATATATTTT. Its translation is CASSLGSGFSGNTIYF.

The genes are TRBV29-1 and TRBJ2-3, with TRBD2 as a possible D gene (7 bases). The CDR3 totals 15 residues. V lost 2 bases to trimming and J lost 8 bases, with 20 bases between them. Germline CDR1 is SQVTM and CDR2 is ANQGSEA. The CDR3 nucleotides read TGCAGCGTTGAATTCGGGCGGGGGCGCCTGGTTACGCAGTATTTT. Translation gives CSVEFGRGRLVTQYF.

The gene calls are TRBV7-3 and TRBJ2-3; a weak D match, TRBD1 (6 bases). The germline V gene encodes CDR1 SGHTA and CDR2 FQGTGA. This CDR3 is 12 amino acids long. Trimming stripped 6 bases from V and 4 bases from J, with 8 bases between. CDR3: CASSKGADTQYF. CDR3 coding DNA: TGTGCCAGCAGTAAGGGGGCAGATACGCAGTATTTT. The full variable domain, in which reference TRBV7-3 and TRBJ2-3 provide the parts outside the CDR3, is GAGVSQTPSNKVTEKGKYVELRCDPISGHTALYWYRQSLGQGPEFLIYFQGTGAADDSGLPNDRFFAVRPEGSVSTLKIQRTERGDSAVYLCASSKGADTQYFGPGTRLTVL.

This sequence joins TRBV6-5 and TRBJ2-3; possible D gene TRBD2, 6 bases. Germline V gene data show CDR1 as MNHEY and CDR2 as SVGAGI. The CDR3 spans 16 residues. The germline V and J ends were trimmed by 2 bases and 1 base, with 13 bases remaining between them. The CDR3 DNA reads TGTGCCAGCAGTTACACTAGGGGAGGCGGCACAGATACGCAGTATTTT. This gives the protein CASSYTRGGGTDTQYF.

In nucleotides, the CDR3 is TGCGCCAGAATAATCAACACCATATATTTT. Its translation: CARIINTIYF. V gene TRBV10-1 combines with J gene TRBJ1-3; D remains ambiguous. This CDR3 is 10 amino acids long. The ends were cut back, 9 bases at V and 7 bases at J, with 7 bases in the middle. CDR1 is WNHNN, CDR2 SYGVQD, per germline (reference sequence).

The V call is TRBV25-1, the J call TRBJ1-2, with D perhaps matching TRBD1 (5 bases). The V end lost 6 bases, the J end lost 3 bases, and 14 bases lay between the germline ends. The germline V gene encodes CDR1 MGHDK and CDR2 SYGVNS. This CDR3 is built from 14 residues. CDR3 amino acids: CASSEPGQYYGYTF. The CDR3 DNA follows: TGTGCCAGCAGCGAGCCAGGGCAATACTATGGCTACACCTTC.

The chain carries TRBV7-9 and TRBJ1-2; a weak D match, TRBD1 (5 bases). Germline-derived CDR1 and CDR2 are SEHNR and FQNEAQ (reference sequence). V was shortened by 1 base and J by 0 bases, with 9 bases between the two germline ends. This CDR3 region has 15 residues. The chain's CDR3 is CASSLGTPANYGYTF. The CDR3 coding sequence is TGTGCCAGCAGCTTAGGGACACCTGCTAACTATGGCTACACCTTC.

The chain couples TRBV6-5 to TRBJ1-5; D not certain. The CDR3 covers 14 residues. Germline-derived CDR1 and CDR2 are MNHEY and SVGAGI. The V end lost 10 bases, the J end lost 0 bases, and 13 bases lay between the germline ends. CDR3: CATRPGNSNQPQHF. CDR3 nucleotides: TGTGCCACCCGTCCGGGGAATAGCAATCAGCCCCAGCATTTT.

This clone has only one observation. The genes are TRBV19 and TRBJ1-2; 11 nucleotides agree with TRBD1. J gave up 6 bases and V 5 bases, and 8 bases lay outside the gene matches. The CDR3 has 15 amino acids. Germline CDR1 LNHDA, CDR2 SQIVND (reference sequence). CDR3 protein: CASSPRDRGANGYTF. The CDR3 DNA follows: TGTGCCAGTAGTCCAAGGGACAGGGGGGCGAATGGCTACACCTTC. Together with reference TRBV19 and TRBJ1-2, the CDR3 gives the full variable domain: DGGITQSPKYLFRKEGQNVTLSCEQNLNHDAMYWYRQDPGQGLRLIYYSQIVNDFQKGDIAEGYSVSREKKESFPLTVTSAQKNPTAFYLCASSPRDRGANGYTFGSGTRLTVV.

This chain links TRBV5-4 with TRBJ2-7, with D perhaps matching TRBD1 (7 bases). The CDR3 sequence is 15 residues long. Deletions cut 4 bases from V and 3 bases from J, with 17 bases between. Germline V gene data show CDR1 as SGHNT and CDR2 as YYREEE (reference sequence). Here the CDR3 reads CASSHRIQGGYEQYF. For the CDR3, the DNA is TGTGCCAGCAGCCACCGAATCCAGGGGGGCTACGAGCAGTACTTC.

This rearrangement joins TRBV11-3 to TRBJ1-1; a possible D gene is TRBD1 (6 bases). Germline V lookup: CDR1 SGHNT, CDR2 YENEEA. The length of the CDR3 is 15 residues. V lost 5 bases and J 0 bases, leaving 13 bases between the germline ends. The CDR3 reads CASSASAGVNTEAFF. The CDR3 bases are TGTGCCAGCAGCGCATCGGCAGGGGTGAACACTGAAGCTTTCTTT. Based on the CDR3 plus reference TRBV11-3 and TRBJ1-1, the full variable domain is EAGVVQSPRYKIIEKKQPVAFWCNPISGHNTLYWYLQNLGQGPELLIRYENEEAVDDSQLPKDRFSAERLKGVDSTLKIQPAELGDSAVYLCASSASAGVNTEAFFGQGTRLTVV.

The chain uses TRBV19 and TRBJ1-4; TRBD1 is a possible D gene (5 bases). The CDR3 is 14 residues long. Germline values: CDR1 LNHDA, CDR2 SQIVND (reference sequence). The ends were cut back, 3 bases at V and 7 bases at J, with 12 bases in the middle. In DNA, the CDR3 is TGTGCCAGTAGTATCGACGGGGGGAGTGAAAAACTGTTTTTT. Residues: CASSIDGGSEKLFF.

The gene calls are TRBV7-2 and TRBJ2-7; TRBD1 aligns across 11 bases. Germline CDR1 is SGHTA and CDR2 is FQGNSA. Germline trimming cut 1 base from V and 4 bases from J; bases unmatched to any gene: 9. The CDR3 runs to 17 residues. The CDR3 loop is CASSLGDRGSGRYEQYF. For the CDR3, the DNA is TGTGCCAGCAGCTTAGGGGACAGGGGGTCGGGTAGGTACGAGCAGTACTTC. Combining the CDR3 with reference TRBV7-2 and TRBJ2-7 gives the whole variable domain GAGVSQSPSNKVTEKGKDVELRCDPISGHTALYWYRQSLGQGLEFLIYFQGNSAPDKSGLPSDRFSAERTGGSVSTLTIQRTQQEDSAVYLCASSLGDRGSGRYEQYFGPGTRLTVT.

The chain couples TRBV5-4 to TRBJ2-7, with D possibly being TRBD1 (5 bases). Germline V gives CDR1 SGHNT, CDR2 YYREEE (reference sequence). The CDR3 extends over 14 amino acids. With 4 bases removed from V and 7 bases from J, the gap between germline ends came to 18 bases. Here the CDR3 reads CASSLNSGSGEQYF. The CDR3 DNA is TGTGCCAGCAGCCTGAATTCAGGGTCTGGGGAGCAGTACTTC.

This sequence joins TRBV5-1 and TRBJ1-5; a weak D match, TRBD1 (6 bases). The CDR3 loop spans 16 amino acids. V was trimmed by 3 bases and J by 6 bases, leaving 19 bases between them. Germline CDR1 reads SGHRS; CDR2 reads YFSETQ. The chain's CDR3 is CASSSKTDRWGQPQHF. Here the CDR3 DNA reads TGCGCCAGCAGCTCAAAAACTGACAGGTGGGGTCAGCCCCAGCATTTT.

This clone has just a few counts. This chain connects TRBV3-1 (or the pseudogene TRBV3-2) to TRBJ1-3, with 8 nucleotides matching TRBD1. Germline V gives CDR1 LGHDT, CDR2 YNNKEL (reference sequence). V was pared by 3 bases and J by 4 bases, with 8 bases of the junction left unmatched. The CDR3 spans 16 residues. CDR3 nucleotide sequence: TGTGCCAGCAGCCAGTCGGACAGGGTAGGAGGAAACACCATATATTTT. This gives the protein CASSQSDRVGGNTIYF.

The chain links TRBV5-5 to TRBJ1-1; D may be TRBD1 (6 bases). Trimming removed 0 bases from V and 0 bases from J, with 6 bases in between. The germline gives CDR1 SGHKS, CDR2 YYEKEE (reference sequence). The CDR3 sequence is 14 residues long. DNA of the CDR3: TGTGCCAGCAGCTTGGGGGACATGAACACTGAAGCTTTCTTT. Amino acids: CASSLGDMNTEAFF.